Each of the 2 T cell receptor beta chains below was sequenced from the same sample in a study of vaccination effects on CD4 cells after COVID-19. After expansion with viral peptide pools in the ViraFEST assay, antigen-specific CD4+ T cells were sequenced. Isolating CD4+ T cells followed about 11 days of culture. Absence of prior SARS-CoV-2 infection characterized the vaccine recipients, who showed negative nucleocapsid antibodies. Antigen specificity for these receptors is unknown. Measured with immunoSEQ multiplex PCR; TCRdb has only the in-frame clones, and not every one. The sample records about 43,000 clones, 70% to 80% being singletons. The starting material was CD4+ T cells from PBMCs cultured with SARS-CoV-2 spike peptides, obtained before COVID-19 vaccination. All receptors come from a human donor who received a COVID-19 vaccine.

This rearrangement joins TRBV28 to TRBJ1-2; D is possibly TRBD1 (5 bases). Germline loops: CDR1 MDHEN, CDR2 SYDVKM. This CDR3 comprises 16 residues. V shed 6 bases and J shed 4 bases, with 21 bases lying between them. The CDR3 sequence: CASRRQGRGTFYGYTF. CDR3 nucleotide sequence: TGTGCCAGCAGACGTCAGGGCCGGGGCACCTTCTATGGCTACACCTTC.

The CDR3 DNA reads as TGTGCCTGGAGTGTAGGGCAGTATAATTCACCCCTCCACTTT. It translates to CAWSVGQYNSPLHF. The rearrangement joins TRBV30 to TRBJ1-6; unclear D gene. V was trimmed by 0 bases and J by 4 bases, leaving 7 bases between them. The CDR3 runs to 14 residues. Germline V gives CDR1 GTSNPN, CDR2 SVGIG (reference sequence).